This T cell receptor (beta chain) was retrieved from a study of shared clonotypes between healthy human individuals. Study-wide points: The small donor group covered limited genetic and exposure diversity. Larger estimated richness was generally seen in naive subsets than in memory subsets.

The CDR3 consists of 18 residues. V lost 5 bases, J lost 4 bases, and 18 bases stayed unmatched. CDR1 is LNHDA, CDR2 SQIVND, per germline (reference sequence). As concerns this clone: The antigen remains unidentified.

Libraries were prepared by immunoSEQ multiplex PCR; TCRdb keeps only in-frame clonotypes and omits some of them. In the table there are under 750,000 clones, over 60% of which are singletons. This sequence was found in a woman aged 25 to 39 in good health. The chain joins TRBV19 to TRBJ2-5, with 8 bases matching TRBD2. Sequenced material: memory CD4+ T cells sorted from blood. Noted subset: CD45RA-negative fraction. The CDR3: CASSLGSGGLAVRETQYF. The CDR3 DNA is TGTGCCAGTAGTCTCGGAAGTGGCGGACTAGCAGTACGAGAGACCCAGTACTTC.